These T cell receptor beta chains were read from a single sample in a study of blood T cell repertoires in COVID-19. Generated by immunoSEQ multiplex PCR, the TCRdb table keeps only in-frame clones and is missing some. There are over 100,000 clones in the sample; around nine tenths occur only once, and 6% lies in the top ten. The sequencing input was peripheral blood. The receptors were gathered from a human donor in a cohort sampled during active COVID-19. Both conserved end residues are part of each CDR3. A D gene is named only where the DNA matches it firmly. Only part of the rows carry a size: once, few, many, or a class if the clone is expanded.

CAWSDGLAGVIGEQYF,TGTGCCTGGAGCGATGGACTAGCGGGAGTAATAGGCGAGCAGTACTTC,TRBJ2-7,TRBV30,few,TRBD2,16
CASSGTPNQPQHF,TGTGCCAGCAGCGGGACACCCAATCAGCCCCAGCATTTT,TRBJ1-5,TRBV9,-,-,13
CASSMAKTGYGYTF,TGTGCCAGTAGTATGGCGAAAACAGGGTATGGCTACACCTTC,TRBJ1-2,TRBV19,-,-,14
CASSLMDTNNQPQHF,TGTGCCAGCAGCTTGATGGACACCAACAATCAGCCCCAGCATTTT,TRBJ1-5,TRBV5-6,-,-,15
CASGLLRGSEAFF,TGTGCCAGCGGACTCTTACGAGGGTCTGAAGCTTTCTTT,TRBJ1-1,TRBV5-8,-,-,13
CASSLGSGPSTDTQYF,TGCGCCAGCAGCTTGGGGAGCGGCCCTAGCACAGATACGCAGTATTTT,TRBJ2-3,TRBV5-1,-,-,16
CATSSGAGELFF,TGTGCCACCAGCTCAGGGGCCGGGGAGCTGTTTTTT,TRBJ2-2,TRBV24-1,once,-,12
CASSSPRETGDEQFF,TGTGCCAGCAGTTCCCCTAGGGAGACAGGGGACGAGCAGTTCTTC,TRBJ2-1,TRBV28,-,TRBD1,15
CASSSRGTGEHIQYF,TGTGCCAGCAGCTCCCGCGGGACAGGGGAGCACATTCAGTACTTC,TRBJ2-4,TRBV11-2,-,TRBD1,15
CASSLSPPTDYGYTF,TGTGCCAGCAGCTTATCGCCCCCGACAGACTATGGCTACACCTTC,TRBJ1-2,TRBV11-2,-,-,15
CASSPPAAGISGNTIYF,TGTGCCAGCTCACCCCCCGCGGCGGGGATCTCTGGAAACACCATATATTTT,TRBJ1-3,TRBV18,-,-,17
CASSLPGVSEQYF,TGTGCCAGCAGCCTCCCCGGGGTTAGCGAGCAGTACTTC,TRBJ2-7,TRBV3-1/TRBV3-2,-,-,13
CASSKDGQSNEKLFF,TGTGCCAGCAGCAAGGATGGACAGAGCAATGAAAAACTGTTTTTT,TRBJ1-4,TRBV7-2,-,-,15
CASSIRGRRGLRYGNTEAFF,TGTGCCAGCAGCATTCGAGGAAGGAGGGGGCTTCGGTATGGGAACACTGAAGCTTTCTTT,TRBJ1-1,TRBV21-1,-,-,20
CASSQDRGGVMTGANVLTF,TGCGCCAGCAGCCAAGACAGAGGGGGGGTAATGACTGGGGCCAACGTCCTGACTTTC,TRBJ2-6,TRBV4-3,-,-,19
CAWRQGPSEKLFF,TGTGCCTGGAGGCAGGGGCCGAGTGAAAAACTGTTTTTT,TRBJ1-4,TRBV30,-,-,13
CASSQSTGPHTGELFF,TGCGCCAGCAGTCAATCAACAGGGCCCCACACCGGGGAGCTGTTTTTT,TRBJ2-2,TRBV23-1,-,-,16
CASSPTPSLGGHEQYF,TGTGCCAGCAGCCCGACTCCTTCCCTCGGTGGTCACGAGCAGTACTTC,TRBJ2-7,TRBV7-6,-,-,16
CASGPRAGGVNEQFF,TGTGCCAGCGGGCCACGGGCCGGAGGGGTCAATGAGCAGTTCTTC,TRBJ2-1,TRBV7-2,-,-,15
CASRGTGGGNQPQHF,TGTGCCAGCAGGGGGACAGGGGGAGGCAATCAGCCCCAGCATTTT,TRBJ1-5,TRBV2,-,TRBD1,15
CASSLSPLPLAGLRDTGELFF,TGTGCCAGCAGCTTAAGCCCCCTTCCACTAGCGGGACTCCGGGACACCGGGGAGCTGTTTTTT,TRBJ2-2,TRBV7-8,once,TRBD2,21
CASSSQGQGGVYGYTF,TGTGCCAGCAGTTCGCAGGGTCAGGGTGGGGTCTATGGCTACACCTTC,TRBJ1-2,TRBV25-1,-,-,16
CSADRTGEQYF,TGCAGTGCTGACAGGACGGGTGAGCAGTACTTC,TRBJ2-7,TRBV20-1,-,-,11
CASEGQPYGYTF,TGTGCCAGCGAAGGACAGCCCTATGGCTACACCTTC,TRBJ1-2,TRBV2,-,-,12
CASSYGRGYLDNEQFF,TGTGCCAGCAGTTACGGGCGGGGGTACCTAGACAATGAGCAGTTCTTC,TRBJ2-1,TRBV6-5,-,TRBD2,16
CASSLRGIQATYEQYF,TGTGCCAGCAGCTTACGGGGGATTCAGGCTACCTACGAGCAGTACTTC,TRBJ2-7,TRBV11-2,-,-,16
CASSPTGGSGNTIYF,TGTGCCAGCAGCCCAACAGGGGGCTCTGGAAACACCATATATTTT,TRBJ1-3,TRBV7-2,-,TRBD1,15
CASSDYSGPTTGELFF,TGTGCCAGCAGCGACTATAGCGGGCCCACCACCGGGGAGCTGTTTTTT,TRBJ2-2,TRBV7-2,-,TRBD2,16
CASSLLDRYYEQYF,TGTGCCAGCAGCCTCCTAGACAGGTACTACGAGCAGTACTTC,TRBJ2-7,TRBV3-1/TRBV3-2,-,-,14
CASSRAGVFSSGNTIYF,TGTGCCAGCAGCCGAGCAGGGGTCTTTAGCTCTGGAAACACCATATATTTT,TRBJ1-3,TRBV3-1/TRBV3-2,-,-,17
CASSSTSGSIYEQYF,TGTGCCAGCAGTTCGACTAGCGGGAGCATCTACGAGCAGTACTTC,TRBJ2-7,TRBV3-1/TRBV3-2,-,TRBD2,15
CASSAGEVAAYEQYF,TGTGCCAGCAGCGCCGGGGAGGTCGCGGCCTACGAGCAGTACTTC,TRBJ2-7,TRBV13,-,-,15
CASSFRQHNEQFF,TGTGCCAGCAGTTTTAGACAGCACAATGAGCAGTTCTTC,TRBJ2-1,TRBV7-2,-,-,13